Listed below are T cell receptor beta chains from one sample, sequenced in a study of regulatory T cells in long-lasting Graves disease. Each CDR3 protein is one row after TCRdb ran MiXCR on the multiplex PCR reads. The sample yields about 360,000 distinct CDR3 sequences, roughly 15% seen once. In addition, the sample was reused for a study of T cells in Graves' hyperthyroidism and ophthalmopathy.

The sequencing used peripheral blood mononuclear cells (PBMCs), collected at new diagnosis, from a patient treated with antithyroid drugs. The receptors originated from a woman between 18 and 30 years old with Graves disease. The CDR3 runs from the conserved cysteine through the conserved F or W. The order of the fields is clone size, J gene, V gene, D gene, CDR3 DNA, CDR3 protein. D genes are given only for firm matches. Clone size appears in some rows only: once, few, many, or a class for an expanded clone.

abundance: many
j_gene: TRBJ2-3
v_gene: TRBV13
d_gene: NA
CDR3nt: TGTGCCAGCAGCGCCACAGATACGCAGTATTTT
CDR3aa: CASSATDTQYF

abundance: NA
j_gene: TRBJ2-3
v_gene: TRBV19
d_gene: NA
CDR3nt: TGTGCCAGTAGTACCGACAGGCGGATCACAGATACGCAGTATTTT
CDR3aa: CASSTDRRITDTQYF

abundance: few
j_gene: TRBJ1-4
v_gene: TRBV11-2
d_gene: NA
CDR3nt: TGTGCCAGCAGCTTCAGGTTTACTAATGAAAAACTGTTTTTT
CDR3aa: CASSFRFTNEKLFF

abundance: many
j_gene: TRBJ2-7
v_gene: TRBV6-1
d_gene: NA
CDR3nt: TGTGCCAGCAGTGAAGGACGGATGGGGCCCTACGAGCAGTACTTC
CDR3aa: CASSEGRMGPYEQYF

abundance: many
j_gene: TRBJ2-1
v_gene: TRBV30
d_gene: NA
CDR3nt: TGTGCCTGGTCACCTAGGTGGGAGCGGGTAGGGGAGCAGTTCTTC
CDR3aa: CAWSPRWERVGEQFF

abundance: few
j_gene: TRBJ2-1
v_gene: TRBV7-3
d_gene: TRBD2
CDR3nt: TGTGCCAGCAGCCCCCCCCCGGGCGGGAGTAATGAGCAGTTCTTC
CDR3aa: CASSPPPGGSNEQFF

abundance: many
j_gene: TRBJ2-7
v_gene: TRBV18
d_gene: NA
CDR3nt: TGTGCCAGCTCACCCTACCAGGAGTCCTACGAGCAGTACTTC
CDR3aa: CASSPYQESYEQYF

abundance: many
j_gene: TRBJ2-6
v_gene: TRBV27
d_gene: NA
CDR3nt: TGTGCCAGCAGTCAACAGGGGAGGCCCTCTGGGGCCAACGTCCTGACTTTC
CDR3aa: CASSQQGRPSGANVLTF

abundance: many
j_gene: TRBJ1-1
v_gene: TRBV18
d_gene: NA
CDR3nt: TGTGCCAGCTCACGGGGGGAATTCAACACTGAAGCTTTCTTT
CDR3aa: CASSRGEFNTEAFF

abundance: NA
j_gene: TRBJ2-1
v_gene: TRBV30
d_gene: NA
CDR3nt: TGTGCCTGGAGTCGCCTCACCAATGAGCAGTTCTTC
CDR3aa: CAWSRLTNEQFF

abundance: NA
j_gene: TRBJ2-7
v_gene: TRBV5-1
d_gene: NA
CDR3nt: TGCGCCAGCAGCCCCCTTTTGTTAGCGGTCTCCTACGAGCAGTACTTC
CDR3aa: CASSPLLLAVSYEQYF

abundance: many
j_gene: TRBJ2-5
v_gene: TRBV11-2
d_gene: NA
CDR3nt: TGTGCCAGCAGCTCGGGCGACAGGAACCAAGAGACCCAGTACTTC
CDR3aa: CASSSGDRNQETQYF

abundance: NA
j_gene: TRBJ2-5
v_gene: TRBV28
d_gene: TRBD1
CDR3nt: TGTGCCAGCAGGGACCGGGACAGGGCTATAGAGACCCAGTACTTC
CDR3aa: CASRDRDRAIETQYF

abundance: many
j_gene: TRBJ1-6
v_gene: TRBV7-2
d_gene: TRBD1
CDR3nt: TGTGCCAGCAGATCCGGACAGGCTCAGAGCTCCTATAATTCACCCCTCCACTTT
CDR3aa: CASRSGQAQSSYNSPLHF

abundance: many
j_gene: TRBJ2-7
v_gene: TRBV6-5
d_gene: NA
CDR3nt: TGTGCCAGCAGTTACTCGGGTTTTAGCTACGAGCAGTACTTC
CDR3aa: CASSYSGFSYEQYF

abundance: few
j_gene: TRBJ1-4
v_gene: TRBV19
d_gene: TRBD1
CDR3nt: TGTGCCAGTAGTCCTCAGGGGACAGCTAATGAAAAACTGTTTTTT
CDR3aa: CASSPQGTANEKLFF

abundance: many
j_gene: TRBJ2-7
v_gene: TRBV15
d_gene: TRBD1
CDR3nt: TGTGCCACCAGCAGGGACGGGACAGGTGTCTACGAGCAGTACTTC
CDR3aa: CATSRDGTGVYEQYF

abundance: many
j_gene: TRBJ2-7
v_gene: TRBV11-2
d_gene: TRBD1
CDR3nt: TGTGCCAGCAGCTTATTGCAGGGGGCACGGGGAGAGCAGTACTTC
CDR3aa: CASSLLQGARGEQYF

abundance: many
j_gene: TRBJ2-5
v_gene: TRBV6-1
d_gene: TRBD2
CDR3nt: TGTGCCAGTAGCGCCTCTCTCGGGGGGGCCTGGGAGACCCAGTACTTC
CDR3aa: CASSASLGGAWETQYF

abundance: many
j_gene: TRBJ1-4
v_gene: TRBV5-1
d_gene: NA
CDR3nt: TGCGCCAGCAGCTTGGACACGGTAAATGAAAAACTGTTTTTT
CDR3aa: CASSLDTVNEKLFF

abundance: many
j_gene: TRBJ2-7
v_gene: TRBV4-1
d_gene: TRBD1
CDR3nt: TGCGCCAGCAGCCCCGCCGGTACAGGGGACTCCTACGAGCAGTACTTC
CDR3aa: CASSPAGTGDSYEQYF

abundance: NA
j_gene: TRBJ2-4
v_gene: TRBV24-1
d_gene: TRBD1
CDR3nt: TGTGCCACCAGTGATCGGGACAGGGGTTCCAAAAACATTCAGTACTTC
CDR3aa: CATSDRDRGSKNIQYF

abundance: many
j_gene: TRBJ2-7
v_gene: TRBV11-2
d_gene: NA
CDR3nt: TGTGCCAGCAGCTTAGATCGGGTGACAGTCTCCTACGAGCAGTACTTC
CDR3aa: CASSLDRVTVSYEQYF

abundance: many
j_gene: TRBJ2-2
v_gene: TRBV3-1
d_gene: NA
CDR3nt: TGTGCCAGCAGCCACAAGAGTGGGCGGAACACCGGGGAGCTGTTTTTT
CDR3aa: CASSHKSGRNTGELFF

abundance: NA
j_gene: TRBJ1-3
v_gene: TRBV7-9
d_gene: NA
CDR3nt: TGCGCCAGCAGCTTAAACGGCGGTGGCTGGGCACCGGACACCATATATTTT
CDR3aa: CASSLNGGGWAPDTIYF

abundance: many
j_gene: TRBJ2-5
v_gene: TRBV7-9
d_gene: NA
CDR3nt: TGTGCCAGCAGACGACCAGGGGACGAGACCCAGTACTTC
CDR3aa: CASRRPGDETQYF

abundance: NA
j_gene: TRBJ1-1
v_gene: TRBV28
d_gene: TRBD1
CDR3nt: TGTGCCAGCAGCCCTGGACAGGTGAACACTGGAGCTTTCTTT
CDR3aa: CASSPGQVNTGAFF

abundance: many
j_gene: TRBJ1-5
v_gene: TRBV18
d_gene: NA
CDR3nt: TGTGCCAGCTCACCCGGGCGCCGGGACAATCAGCCCCAGCATTTT
CDR3aa: CASSPGRRDNQPQHF

abundance: NA
j_gene: TRBJ2-3
v_gene: TRBV6-1
d_gene: TRBD2
CDR3nt: TGTGCCAGCAGTGAACGGGGGGACCCCACAGATACGCAGTATTTT
CDR3aa: CASSERGDPTDTQYF

abundance: NA
j_gene: TRBJ1-3
v_gene: TRBV12-3/TRBV12-4
d_gene: NA
CDR3nt: TGTGCCAGCAGCCACTTGGCTGGAAACACCATATATTTT
CDR3aa: CASSHLAGNTIYF

abundance: many
j_gene: TRBJ2-7
v_gene: TRBV28
d_gene: NA
CDR3nt: TGTGCCAGCATGGGGATTCTACTCTACGAGCAGTACTTC
CDR3aa: CASMGILLYEQYF

abundance: many
j_gene: TRBJ2-7
v_gene: TRBV4-1
d_gene: NA
CDR3nt: TGCGCCAGCAGCCAAGTAGAGGGATCCTACGAGCAGTACTTC
CDR3aa: CASSQVEGSYEQYF

abundance: few
j_gene: TRBJ2-6
v_gene: TRBV19
d_gene: NA
CDR3nt: TGTGCCAGTAGTATGTTGGGTCTCTCTGGGGCCAACGTCCTGACTTTC
CDR3aa: CASSMLGLSGANVLTF

abundance: NA
j_gene: TRBJ2-2
v_gene: TRBV7-9
d_gene: NA
CDR3nt: TGTGCCAGCAGCTTTCGTCTAGGGTTCTCCACCGGGGAGCTGTTTTTT
CDR3aa: CASSFRLGFSTGELFF

abundance: NA
j_gene: TRBJ2-3
v_gene: TRBV6-1
d_gene: TRBD2
CDR3nt: TGTGCCAGCAGTGGGACTAGCGGGAGGGCGGATACGCAGTATTTT
CDR3aa: CASSGTSGRADTQYF

abundance: many
j_gene: TRBJ2-3
v_gene: TRBV6-2/TRBV6-3
d_gene: NA
CDR3nt: TGCGCCAGCAGTGAAGCAGGGGCGCGCACAGATACGCAGTATTTT
CDR3aa: CASSEAGARTDTQYF

abundance: few
j_gene: TRBJ2-5
v_gene: TRBV27
d_gene: TRBD2
CDR3nt: TGTGCCAGCAGCGAAGGGACTAGCGGGATTCAAGAGACCCAGTACTTC
CDR3aa: CASSEGTSGIQETQYF

abundance: many
j_gene: TRBJ2-5
v_gene: TRBV5-1
d_gene: TRBD1
CDR3nt: TGCGCCAGCCGAGAGACAGGGGTTCAAGAGACCCAGTACTTC
CDR3aa: CASRETGVQETQYF

abundance: NA
j_gene: TRBJ1-5
v_gene: TRBV19
d_gene: NA
CDR3nt: TGTGCCAGTACCCGAAACGGGGTTTATAGCAATCAGCCCCAGCATTTT
CDR3aa: CASTRNGVYSNQPQHF